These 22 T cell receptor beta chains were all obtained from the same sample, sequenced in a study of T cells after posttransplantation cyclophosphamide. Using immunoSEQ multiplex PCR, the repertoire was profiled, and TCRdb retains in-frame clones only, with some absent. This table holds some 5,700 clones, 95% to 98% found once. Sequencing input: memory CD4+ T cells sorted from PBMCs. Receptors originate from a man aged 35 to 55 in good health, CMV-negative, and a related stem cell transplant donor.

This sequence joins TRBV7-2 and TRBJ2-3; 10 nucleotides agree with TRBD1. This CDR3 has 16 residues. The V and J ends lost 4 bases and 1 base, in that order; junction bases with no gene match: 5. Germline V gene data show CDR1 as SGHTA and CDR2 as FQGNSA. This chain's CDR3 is CASSWSGTGGTDTQYF. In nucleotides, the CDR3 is TGTGCCAGCAGCTGGTCCGGGACAGGGGGCACAGATACGCAGTATTTT. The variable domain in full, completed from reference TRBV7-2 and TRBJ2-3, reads GAGVSQSPSNKVTEKGKDVELRCDPISGHTALYWYRQSLGQGLEFLIYFQGNSAPDKSGLPSDRFSAERTGGSVSTLTIQRTQQEDSAVYLCASSWSGTGGTDTQYFGPGTRLTVL.

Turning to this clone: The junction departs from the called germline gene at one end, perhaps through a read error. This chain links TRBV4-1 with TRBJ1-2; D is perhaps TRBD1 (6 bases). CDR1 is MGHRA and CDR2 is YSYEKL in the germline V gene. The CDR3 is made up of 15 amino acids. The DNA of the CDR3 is TGTGCCAGCAGCCAAGAGACCGGACAGTACGATGGCTACACCTTC. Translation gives CASSQETGQYDGYTF.

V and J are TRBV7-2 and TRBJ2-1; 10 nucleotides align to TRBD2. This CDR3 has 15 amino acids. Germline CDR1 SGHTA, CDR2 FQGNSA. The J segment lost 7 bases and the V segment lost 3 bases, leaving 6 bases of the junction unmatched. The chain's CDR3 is CASSFSAGGPNEQFF. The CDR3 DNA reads TGTGCCAGCAGCTTTTCAGCGGGAGGGCCGAATGAGCAGTTCTTC. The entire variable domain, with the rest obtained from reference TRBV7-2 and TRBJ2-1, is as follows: GAGVSQSPSNKVTEKGKDVELRCDPISGHTALYWYRQSLGQGLEFLIYFQGNSAPDKSGLPSDRFSAERTGGSVSTLTIQRTQQEDSAVYLCASSFSAGGPNEQFFGPGTRLTVL.

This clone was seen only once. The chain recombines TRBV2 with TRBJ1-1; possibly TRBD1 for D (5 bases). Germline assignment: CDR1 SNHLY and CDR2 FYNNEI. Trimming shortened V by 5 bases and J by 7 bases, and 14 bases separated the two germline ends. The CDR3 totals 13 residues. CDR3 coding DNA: TGTGCCAGCAGTCGCCAGGGTGCACTTGAAGCTTTCTTT. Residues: CASSRQGALEAFF.

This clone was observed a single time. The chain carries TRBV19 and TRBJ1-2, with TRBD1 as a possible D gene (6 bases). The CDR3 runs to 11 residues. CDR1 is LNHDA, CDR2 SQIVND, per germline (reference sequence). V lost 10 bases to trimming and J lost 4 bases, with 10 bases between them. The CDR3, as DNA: TGTGCCATCTCGGACAGCTATGGCTACACCTTC. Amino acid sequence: CAISDSYGYTF. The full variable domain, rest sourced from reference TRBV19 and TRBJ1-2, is DGGITQSPKYLFRKEGQNVTLSCEQNLNHDAMYWYRQDPGQGLRLIYYSQIVNDFQKGDIAEGYSVSREKKESFPLTVTSAQKNPTAFYLCAISDSYGYTFGSGTRLTVV.

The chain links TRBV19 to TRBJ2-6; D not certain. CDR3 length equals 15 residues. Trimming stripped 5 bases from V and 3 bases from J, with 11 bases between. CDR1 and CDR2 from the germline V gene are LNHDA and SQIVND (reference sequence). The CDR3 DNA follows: TGTGCCAGTAGTCCACGAACGGGTGGGGCCAACGTCCTGACTTTC. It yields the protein CASSPRTGGANVLTF.

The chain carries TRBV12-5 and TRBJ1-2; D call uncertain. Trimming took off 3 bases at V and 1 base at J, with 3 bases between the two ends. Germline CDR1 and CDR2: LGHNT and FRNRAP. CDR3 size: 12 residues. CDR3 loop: CASGFINYGYTF. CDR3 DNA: TGTGCTAGTGGTTTCATTAACTATGGCTACACCTTC.

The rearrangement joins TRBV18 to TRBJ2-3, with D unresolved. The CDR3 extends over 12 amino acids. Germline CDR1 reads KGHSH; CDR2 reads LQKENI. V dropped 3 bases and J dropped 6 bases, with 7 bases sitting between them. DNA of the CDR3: TGTGCCAGCTCACCGAACCGGGATACGCAGTATTTT. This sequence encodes CASSPNRDTQYF.

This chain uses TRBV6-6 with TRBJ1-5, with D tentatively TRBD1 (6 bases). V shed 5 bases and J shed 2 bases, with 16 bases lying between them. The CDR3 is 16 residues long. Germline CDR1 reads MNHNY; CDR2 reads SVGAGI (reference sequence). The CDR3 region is CASSGTGLLGNQPQHF. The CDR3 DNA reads TGTGCCAGCAGTGGAACAGGGCTTCTCGGCAATCAGCCCCAGCATTTT.

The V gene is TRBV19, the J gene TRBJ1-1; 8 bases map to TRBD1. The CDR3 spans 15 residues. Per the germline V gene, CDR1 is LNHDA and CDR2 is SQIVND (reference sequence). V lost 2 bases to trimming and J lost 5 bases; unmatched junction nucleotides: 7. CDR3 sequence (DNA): TGTGCCAGTAGTATACAGGGGGCGCGTGGTACTGAAGCTTTCTTT. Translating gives CASSIQGARGTEAFF. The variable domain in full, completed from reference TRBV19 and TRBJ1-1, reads DGGITQSPKYLFRKEGQNVTLSCEQNLNHDAMYWYRQDPGQGLRLIYYSQIVNDFQKGDIAEGYSVSREKKESFPLTVTSAQKNPTAFYLCASSIQGARGTEAFFGQGTRLTVV.

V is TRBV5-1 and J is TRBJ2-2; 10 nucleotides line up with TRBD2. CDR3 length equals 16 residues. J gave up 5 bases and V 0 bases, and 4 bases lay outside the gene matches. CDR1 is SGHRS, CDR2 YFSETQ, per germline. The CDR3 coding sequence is TGCGCCAGCAGCTTGGCGCCTAGCGGGAGTACCGGGGAGCTGTTTTTT. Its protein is CASSLAPSGSTGELFF.

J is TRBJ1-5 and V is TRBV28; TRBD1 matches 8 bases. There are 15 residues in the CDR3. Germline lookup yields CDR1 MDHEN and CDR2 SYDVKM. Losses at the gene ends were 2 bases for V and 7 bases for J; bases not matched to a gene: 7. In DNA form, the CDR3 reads TGTGCCAGCAGTTTAAGACAGGGGTTTTTACAGCCCCAGCATTTT. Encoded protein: CASSLRQGFLQPQHF.

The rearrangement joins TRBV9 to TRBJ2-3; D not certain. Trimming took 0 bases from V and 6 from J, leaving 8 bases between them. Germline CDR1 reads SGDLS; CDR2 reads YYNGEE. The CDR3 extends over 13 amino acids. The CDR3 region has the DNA TGTGCCAGCAGCGTAGAGAATCGGGATACGCAGTATTTT. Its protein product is CASSVENRDTQYF.

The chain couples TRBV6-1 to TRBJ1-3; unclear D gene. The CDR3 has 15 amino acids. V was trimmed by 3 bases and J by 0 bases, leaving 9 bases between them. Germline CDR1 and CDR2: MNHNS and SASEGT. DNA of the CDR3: TGTGCCAGCAGTGAGGGCCCAGCCTCTGGAAACACCATATATTTT. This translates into CASSEGPASGNTIYF.

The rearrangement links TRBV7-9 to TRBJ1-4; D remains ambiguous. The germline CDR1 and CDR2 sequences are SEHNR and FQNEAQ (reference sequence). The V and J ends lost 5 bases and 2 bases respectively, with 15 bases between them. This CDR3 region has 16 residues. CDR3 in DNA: TGTGCCAGCAGCCCAAAGCACCAGGCGACTAATGAAAAACTGTTTTTT. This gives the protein CASSPKHQATNEKLFF.

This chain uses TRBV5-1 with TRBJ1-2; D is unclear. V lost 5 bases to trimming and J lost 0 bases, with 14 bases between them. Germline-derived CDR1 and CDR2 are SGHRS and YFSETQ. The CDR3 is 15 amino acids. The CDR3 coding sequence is TGCGCCAGCAGTCAGTCCACAGACCCTAACTATGGCTACACCTTC. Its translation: CASSQSTDPNYGYTF.

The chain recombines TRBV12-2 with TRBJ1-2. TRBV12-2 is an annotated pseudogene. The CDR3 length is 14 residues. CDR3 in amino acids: CASRLLGGAYGYTF. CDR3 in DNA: TGTGCAAGTCGCTTATTAGGGGGGGCTTATGGCTACACCTTC.

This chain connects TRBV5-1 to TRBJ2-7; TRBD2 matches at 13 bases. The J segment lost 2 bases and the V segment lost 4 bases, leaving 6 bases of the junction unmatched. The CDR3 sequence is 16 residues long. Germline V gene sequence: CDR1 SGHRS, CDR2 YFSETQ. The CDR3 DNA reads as TGCGCCAGCAGCATAGGGACTAGCGGGATTACCTACGAGCAGTACTTC. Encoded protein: CASSIGTSGITYEQYF.

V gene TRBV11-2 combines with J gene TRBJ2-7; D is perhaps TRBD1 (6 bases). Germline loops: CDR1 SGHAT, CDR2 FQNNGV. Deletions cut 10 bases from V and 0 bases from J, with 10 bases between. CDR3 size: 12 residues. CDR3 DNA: TGTGCCACCGGACAGAACTCCTACGAGCAGTACTTC. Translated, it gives CATGQNSYEQYF.

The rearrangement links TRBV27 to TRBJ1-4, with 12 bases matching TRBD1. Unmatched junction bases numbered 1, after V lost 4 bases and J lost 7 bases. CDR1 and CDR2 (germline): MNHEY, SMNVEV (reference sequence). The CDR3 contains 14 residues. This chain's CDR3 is CASSWGQGAEKLFF. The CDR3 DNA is TGTGCCAGCAGTTGGGGACAGGGGGCTGAAAAACTGTTTTTT.

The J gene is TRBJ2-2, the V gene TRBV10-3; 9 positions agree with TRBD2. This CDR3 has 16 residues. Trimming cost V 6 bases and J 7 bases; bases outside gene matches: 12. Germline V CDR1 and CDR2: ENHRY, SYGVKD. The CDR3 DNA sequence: TGTGCCATCAGAGACCAGGCGCGGGAGGGGGTCGGGGAGCTGTTTTTT. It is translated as CAIRDQAREGVGELFF.

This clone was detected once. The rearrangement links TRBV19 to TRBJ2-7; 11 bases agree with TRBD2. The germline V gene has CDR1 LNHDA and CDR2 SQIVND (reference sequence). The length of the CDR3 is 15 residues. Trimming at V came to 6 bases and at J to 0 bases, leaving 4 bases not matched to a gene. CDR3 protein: CASSRGLAGSYEQYF. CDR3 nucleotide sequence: TGTGCCAGTAGCCGTGGACTAGCGGGCTCCTACGAGCAGTACTTC.